This T cell receptor (beta chain) was recovered during a study of blood T cell repertoires in COVID-19. Study details: Acute and convalescent COVID-19 samples came from the United States, Italy and Spain.

Recruited during active infection, patients (from Seattle) were subsequently followed longitudinally. V lost 0 bases and J lost 6, with 13 bases in between. The CDR3 has 14 amino acids. Germline V lookup: CDR1 SGHRS, CDR2 YFSETQ. Produced via immunoSEQ multiplex PCR; TCRdb's table is partial and in-frame only. In the table there are over 150,000 clones, around 81% of which are singletons. The material sequenced was peripheral blood. This receptor was obtained from a woman of 80 years or more with COVID-19, enrolled during active disease. The chain has TRBV5-1 and TRBJ2-7; possibly TRBD2 for D (6 bases). CDR3 DNA: TGCGCCAGCAGCTTGGGAGTGGGGGGAGGCGAGCAGTACTTC. Its translation is CASSLGVGGGEQYF.